These T cell receptor beta chains were read from a single sample in a study of blood T cell repertoires in COVID-19. TCRdb's copy holds only in-frame clones and misses some; the assay was immunoSEQ multiplex PCR. The sample contains under 200,000 clones, approximately 86% of which appear only once. The sequenced sample consisted of PBMCs or T cells enriched from blood (not recorded which). Source of these receptors: a middle-aged woman in a cohort exposed to, infected with or recovered from COVID-19 (not recorded which). Each CDR3 is given with its conserved first and last residue. The order of the fields is V gene, J gene, clone size, D gene, CDR3 DNA, CDR3 protein. The D gene is left open where the match is weak. Not all rows give a size; the values are once, few, many and, for expanded clones, a class.

v_call: TRBV3-1/TRBV3-2
j_call: TRBJ2-3
clone_size: .
d_call: .
cdr3_nt: TGTGCCAGCAGCCAAAACAGGGTGGGAGATACGCAGTATTTT
cdr3_aa: CASSQNRVGDTQYF

v_call: TRBV6-5
j_call: TRBJ1-2
clone_size: .
d_call: .
cdr3_nt: TGTGCCAGCAGTTACAATCCCACGGATGGCTACACCTTC
cdr3_aa: CASSYNPTDGYTF

v_call: TRBV2
j_call: TRBJ1-6
clone_size: .
d_call: .
cdr3_nt: TGTGCCACCCTAACAGACGATCTTTTTAATTCACCCCTCCACTTT
cdr3_aa: CATLTDDLFNSPLHF

v_call: TRBV15
j_call: TRBJ2-2
clone_size: .
d_call: TRBD2
cdr3_nt: TGTGCCACCAGCAGAGATTCCTTGACGGGAGGGAACACCGGGGAGCTGTTTTTT
cdr3_aa: CATSRDSLTGGNTGELFF

v_call: TRBV2
j_call: TRBJ2-7
clone_size: once
d_call: TRBD2
cdr3_nt: TGTGCCAGCAGTGAACTAGCGGGGGGTTCTTCCTACGAGCAGTACTTC
cdr3_aa: CASSELAGGSSYEQYF

v_call: TRBV28
j_call: TRBJ1-2
clone_size: .
d_call: TRBD1
cdr3_nt: TGTGCCAGCAGTTTTACCAGGGGGTATGGCTACACCTTC
cdr3_aa: CASSFTRGYGYTF

v_call: TRBV19
j_call: TRBJ1-3
clone_size: .
d_call: TRBD1
cdr3_nt: TGTGCCAGTAGTCGACAGGGGAGCTCTGGAAACACCATATATTTT
cdr3_aa: CASSRQGSSGNTIYF

v_call: TRBV11-2
j_call: TRBJ2-7
clone_size: once
d_call: .
cdr3_nt: TGTGCCAGCAGCTTAGTGCAGGGCAGCTCCTACGAGCAGTACTTC
cdr3_aa: CASSLVQGSSYEQYF

v_call: TRBV27
j_call: TRBJ2-7
clone_size: .
d_call: TRBD1
cdr3_nt: TGTGCCAGCACCTCGACCCGACCCGGGACAGGGTCCTACGAGCAGTACTTC
cdr3_aa: CASTSTRPGTGSYEQYF

v_call: TRBV5-1
j_call: TRBJ1-2
clone_size: once
d_call: .
cdr3_nt: TGCGCCAGCAGCGGCAGGGACTTTGGCTACACCTTC
cdr3_aa: CASSGRDFGYTF

v_call: TRBV3-1/TRBV3-2
j_call: TRBJ2-7
clone_size: .
d_call: .
cdr3_nt: TGTGCCAGCAGTCAAGGTCCGTACGAGCAGTACTTC
cdr3_aa: CASSQGPYEQYF

v_call: TRBV28
j_call: TRBJ2-1
clone_size: .
d_call: .
cdr3_nt: TGTGCCAGCAGTGGCCTCCCAGGGATCAATGAGCAGTTCTTC
cdr3_aa: CASSGLPGINEQFF

v_call: TRBV5-5
j_call: TRBJ1-1
clone_size: .
d_call: TRBD1
cdr3_nt: TGTGCCAGCAGCTTACAGGGGGCGGACACTGAAGCTTTCTTT
cdr3_aa: CASSLQGADTEAFF

v_call: TRBV25-1
j_call: TRBJ1-4
clone_size: few
d_call: .
cdr3_nt: TGTGCCAGCAGTGAACAGGGCCTAAATGAAAAACTGTTTTTT
cdr3_aa: CASSEQGLNEKLFF

v_call: TRBV5-5
j_call: TRBJ1-2
clone_size: .
d_call: TRBD1
cdr3_nt: TGTGCCAGCAGCTTTGACAGGGTGGATGGCTACACCTTC
cdr3_aa: CASSFDRVDGYTF

v_call: TRBV2
j_call: TRBJ2-7
clone_size: .
d_call: .
cdr3_nt: TGTGCCAGCAGGGACACTTGGGGCTCCTACGAGCAGTACTTC
cdr3_aa: CASRDTWGSYEQYF

v_call: TRBV4-1
j_call: TRBJ2-7
clone_size: .
d_call: .
cdr3_nt: TGCGCCAGCAGCCAAGTCTTCACAGGTAGATACGAGCAGTACTTC
cdr3_aa: CASSQVFTGRYEQYF

v_call: TRBV11-3
j_call: TRBJ2-1
clone_size: .
d_call: .
cdr3_nt: TGTGCCAGCAGCTTAGAAAGCGCCCCCTCCTACAATGAGCAGTTCTTC
cdr3_aa: CASSLESAPSYNEQFF

v_call: TRBV4-2
j_call: TRBJ2-7
clone_size: .
d_call: TRBD1
cdr3_nt: TGTGCCAGCAGCCAAGTGGGACAGGGGGCTACGTACGAGCAGTACTTC
cdr3_aa: CASSQVGQGATYEQYF

v_call: TRBV4-1
j_call: TRBJ1-1
clone_size: .
d_call: .
cdr3_nt: TGCGCCAGCAGCCAAGCAGGGAATGAAGCTTTCTTT
cdr3_aa: CASSQAGNEAFF

v_call: TRBV7-2
j_call: TRBJ1-2
clone_size: few
d_call: .
cdr3_nt: TGTGCCAGCAGCTTAAGTCAGGGTGTTTATGGCTACACCTTC
cdr3_aa: CASSLSQGVYGYTF

v_call: TRBV28
j_call: TRBJ1-1
clone_size: .
d_call: TRBD1
cdr3_nt: TGTGCCAGCAGAACCAACGGACAGGGGAACACTGAAGCTTTCTTT
cdr3_aa: CASRTNGQGNTEAFF

v_call: TRBV28
j_call: TRBJ2-7
clone_size: .
d_call: .
cdr3_nt: TGTGCCAGCAGTTTACGGGGTTCCTACGAGCAGTACTTC
cdr3_aa: CASSLRGSYEQYF

v_call: TRBV4-1
j_call: TRBJ1-2
clone_size: .
d_call: .
cdr3_nt: TGCGCCAGCAGCCAAGATGGGCAGGGATATGGCTACACCTTC
cdr3_aa: CASSQDGQGYGYTF

v_call: TRBV3-1/TRBV3-2
j_call: TRBJ2-2
clone_size: .
d_call: TRBD2
cdr3_nt: TGTGCCAGCACTCCCCTAGCGGGGACCGGGGAGCTGTTTTTT
cdr3_aa: CASTPLAGTGELFF

v_call: TRBV30
j_call: TRBJ2-1
clone_size: .
d_call: .
cdr3_nt: TGTGCCTGGAGTGTATATGGCTCTTACAATGAGCAGTTCTTC
cdr3_aa: CAWSVYGSYNEQFF

v_call: TRBV7-2
j_call: TRBJ2-1
clone_size: .
d_call: TRBD2
cdr3_nt: TGTGCCAGCAGCTGGTCGGGGGGCAATGAGCAGTTCTTC
cdr3_aa: CASSWSGGNEQFF

v_call: TRBV10-1
j_call: TRBJ2-5
clone_size: .
d_call: TRBD2
cdr3_nt: TGCGCCAGCAGTGAGTCAGATTCGGGAGGAGAGACCCAGTACTTC
cdr3_aa: CASSESDSGGETQYF

v_call: TRBV10-3
j_call: TRBJ1-1
clone_size: .
d_call: .
cdr3_nt: TGTGCCATCAGTGAGTCGAGGGCCTCGAACACTGAAGCTTTCTTT
cdr3_aa: CAISESRASNTEAFF

v_call: TRBV13
j_call: TRBJ2-2
clone_size: .
d_call: TRBD2
cdr3_nt: TGTGCCAGCAGCACCCGCCCGCGGGAGTTCACCGGGGAGCTGTTTTTT
cdr3_aa: CASSTRPREFTGELFF

v_call: TRBV19
j_call: TRBJ1-5
clone_size: .
d_call: .
cdr3_nt: TGTGCGTCGACTTTTTTGGGAGGCAATCAGCCCCAGCATTTT
cdr3_aa: CASTFLGGNQPQHF

v_call: TRBV29-1
j_call: TRBJ2-7
clone_size: .
d_call: .
cdr3_nt: TGCAGCGTTGAGTCAGGGGACTCCTACGAGCAGTACTTC
cdr3_aa: CSVESGDSYEQYF

v_call: TRBV5-1
j_call: TRBJ2-2
clone_size: few
d_call: TRBD1
cdr3_nt: TGCGCCAGCAGCCCGTGGGGACAGTCGGCCGGGGAGCTGTTTTTT
cdr3_aa: CASSPWGQSAGELFF

v_call: TRBV6-5
j_call: TRBJ2-7
clone_size: .
d_call: .
cdr3_nt: TGTGCCAGCATGGAGAGTTCCTACGAGCAGTACTTC
cdr3_aa: CASMESSYEQYF

v_call: TRBV3-1/TRBV3-2
j_call: TRBJ2-5
clone_size: .
d_call: TRBD2
cdr3_nt: TGTGCCAGCAGCCTTAGCGGGAGTCGGGAGACCCAGTACTTC
cdr3_aa: CASSLSGSRETQYF

v_call: TRBV27
j_call: TRBJ2-7
clone_size: .
d_call: TRBD1
cdr3_nt: TGTGCCAGCAGTTTATATTACAGGGGCGAGCAGTACTTC
cdr3_aa: CASSLYYRGEQYF

v_call: TRBV19
j_call: TRBJ2-5
clone_size: .
d_call: .
cdr3_nt: TGTGCCAGGCGGACGGGGAAGACCCAGTACTTC
cdr3_aa: CARRTGKTQYF

v_call: TRBV4-3
j_call: TRBJ1-1
clone_size: once
d_call: .
cdr3_nt: TGCGCCAGCAGCCAAGTTCTTAGCCGGACAGTCAACACTGAAGCTTTCTTT
cdr3_aa: CASSQVLSRTVNTEAFF

v_call: TRBV12-5
j_call: TRBJ1-3
clone_size: .
d_call: TRBD1
cdr3_nt: TGTGCTAGTGCCGACCGATACGGGACAGAAAGAAGAAACACCATATATTTT
cdr3_aa: CASADRYGTERRNTIYF

v_call: TRBV6-5
j_call: TRBJ1-5
clone_size: .
d_call: TRBD1
cdr3_nt: TGTGCCAGCAGGCCCCGGACAGGGTGGTATCAGCCCCAGCATTTT
cdr3_aa: CASRPRTGWYQPQHF

v_call: TRBV24-1
j_call: TRBJ1-2
clone_size: .
d_call: .
cdr3_nt: TGTGCCACCAGTGATCCCCCGCGGGGGGACTATGGCTACACCTTC
cdr3_aa: CATSDPPRGDYGYTF

v_call: TRBV15
j_call: TRBJ2-1
clone_size: .
d_call: TRBD2
cdr3_nt: TGTGCCACCAGCAGCAGGACTAGCGGGCTCCATGAGCAGTTCTTC
cdr3_aa: CATSSRTSGLHEQFF

v_call: TRBV19
j_call: TRBJ1-2
clone_size: .
d_call: TRBD1
cdr3_nt: TGTGCCAGTAGTCCACAGGGGGACTATGGCTACACCTTC
cdr3_aa: CASSPQGDYGYTF

v_call: TRBV12-5
j_call: TRBJ1-1
clone_size: .
d_call: TRBD1
cdr3_nt: TGTGCTAGTGGCCCCGGGACAGTGAACACTGAAGCTTTCTTT
cdr3_aa: CASGPGTVNTEAFF

v_call: TRBV9
j_call: TRBJ2-1
clone_size: .
d_call: .
cdr3_nt: TGTGCCAGCAGCGCTCAGATTTACAATGAGCAGTTCTTC
cdr3_aa: CASSAQIYNEQFF